These T cell receptor beta chains were read from a single sample in a study of blood T cells in healthy people across ages. TCRdb reprocessed the 5' RACE reads via MiXCR and lists one record per CDR3 protein. The sample holds approximately 730,000 distinct CDR3 sequences, about 53% seen once. Material for sequencing was blood. Receptor source: a man older than 75 in good health. CDR3s include the opening cysteine and the closing phenylalanine or tryptophan. Fields, in order: CDR3 protein, V gene, J gene, D gene. D genes are given only for firm matches.

cdr3_aa: CASSPISGNYNEQFF
v_call: TRBV18
j_call: TRBJ2-1
d_call: TRBD2

cdr3_aa: CASSQDWLRTSGNEQYF
v_call: TRBV4-2
j_call: TRBJ2-7
d_call: TRBD2

cdr3_aa: CVSSQDRDSPSTDTQYF
v_call: TRBV3-1
j_call: TRBJ2-3
d_call: -

cdr3_aa: CASSSEGQRNTEAFF
v_call: TRBV3-1
j_call: TRBJ1-1
d_call: TRBD1

cdr3_aa: CASVNPTNEKLFF
v_call: TRBV2
j_call: TRBJ1-4
d_call: -

cdr3_aa: CASRLGLASSYNEQFF
v_call: TRBV5-1
j_call: TRBJ2-1
d_call: TRBD2

cdr3_aa: CASSPLRGRGYNEQFF
v_call: TRBV3-1
j_call: TRBJ2-1
d_call: TRBD2

cdr3_aa: CTSSLYTRGTYEQYF
v_call: TRBV7-2
j_call: TRBJ2-7
d_call: -

cdr3_aa: CSARDSGHYGYGYTF
v_call: TRBV20-1
j_call: TRBJ1-2
d_call: -

cdr3_aa: CASSLTGGRVSEQYF
v_call: TRBV12-3/TRBV12-4
j_call: -
d_call: TRBD2

cdr3_aa: CASSIQGGLFLETQYF
v_call: TRBV21-1
j_call: TRBJ2-5
d_call: -

cdr3_aa: CASSALGTNYGYTF
v_call: TRBV2
j_call: TRBJ1-2
d_call: -

cdr3_aa: CASSLVGRAGVSEQYF
v_call: TRBV28
j_call: -
d_call: TRBD2

cdr3_aa: CASSPRSGDSYEQYF
v_call: TRBV7-2
j_call: TRBJ2-7
d_call: TRBD2

cdr3_aa: CASSDVAGVYEQYF
v_call: TRBV6-6
j_call: TRBJ2-7
d_call: -

cdr3_aa: CASRGRVTEKNIQCF
v_call: TRBV12-3/TRBV12-4
j_call: TRBJ2-7
d_call: TRBD2

cdr3_aa: CSDNRDSLCCQPQHF
v_call: TRBV29-1
j_call: TRBJ1-5
d_call: TRBD1

cdr3_aa: CASSARTGRYNEQFF
v_call: TRBV7-2
j_call: TRBJ2-1
d_call: TRBD1

cdr3_aa: CASSRRDSINSPLHF
v_call: TRBV11-1
j_call: TRBJ1-6
d_call: TRBD1

cdr3_aa: CASSLEGRGRNTEAFF
v_call: TRBV5-1
j_call: TRBJ1-1
d_call: TRBD1

cdr3_aa: CASSSRMAGYNEQFF
v_call: TRBV7-8
j_call: TRBJ2-1
d_call: -

cdr3_aa: CASSTGTPTWNEQFF
v_call: TRBV5-1
j_call: TRBJ2-1
d_call: -

cdr3_aa: CSVASSYGYTF
v_call: TRBV29-1
j_call: TRBJ1-2
d_call: -

cdr3_aa: CASSFRPWGQTSYGYTF
v_call: TRBV12-3/TRBV12-4
j_call: TRBJ1-2
d_call: -

cdr3_aa: CSVDAHRMNTEAFF
v_call: TRBV29-1
j_call: TRBJ1-1
d_call: -

cdr3_aa: CASSQRGTETQYF
v_call: TRBV5-1
j_call: TRBJ2-5
d_call: -

cdr3_aa: CASSADRRPPYGYTF
v_call: TRBV2
j_call: TRBJ1-2
d_call: -

cdr3_aa: CSAKIAAGLETQYF
v_call: TRBV20-1
j_call: -
d_call: -

cdr3_aa: CSARDTGGAGGYGYTF
v_call: TRBV20-1
j_call: TRBJ1-2
d_call: -

cdr3_aa: CSAPRTGGSGYEQYF
v_call: TRBV20-1
j_call: TRBJ2-7
d_call: TRBD2

cdr3_aa: CASSPPGAQQTQYF
v_call: TRBV18
j_call: TRBJ2-5
d_call: -

cdr3_aa: CSARGSFTGYEQYF
v_call: TRBV20-1
j_call: -
d_call: -

cdr3_aa: CSGGAGGSVEQYF
v_call: TRBV20-1
j_call: -
d_call: -

cdr3_aa: CASSSLRTGGSREQYF
v_call: TRBV27
j_call: -
d_call: TRBD1

cdr3_aa: CASSEGVYEQYF
v_call: TRBV10-2
j_call: TRBJ2-7
d_call: -

cdr3_aa: CASSKYCGRARSNTDTQYF
v_call: TRBV21-1
j_call: TRBJ2-3
d_call: -

cdr3_aa: CASSLRGGWGSGANVLTF
v_call: TRBV11-2
j_call: TRBJ2-6
d_call: -

cdr3_aa: CASSQVRGFGEKLFF
v_call: TRBV3-1
j_call: TRBJ1-4
d_call: -

cdr3_aa: CASSDGVSYGYTF
v_call: TRBV2
j_call: TRBJ1-2
d_call: -

cdr3_aa: CASSPASLAGRSQYF
v_call: TRBV7-2
j_call: TRBJ2-7
d_call: TRBD2

cdr3_aa: CSVEGEGKYNEQFF
v_call: TRBV29-1
j_call: TRBJ2-1
d_call: TRBD2

cdr3_aa: CASSHVQGGHGYTF
v_call: TRBV14
j_call: TRBJ1-2
d_call: -

cdr3_aa: CASSTGLAGVDTQYF
v_call: TRBV6-5
j_call: TRBJ2-3
d_call: TRBD2

cdr3_aa: CSARDVRGVQFF
v_call: TRBV20-1
j_call: TRBJ2-1
d_call: TRBD2

cdr3_aa: CSGYPQASTEAFF
v_call: TRBV29-1
j_call: TRBJ1-1
d_call: -

cdr3_aa: CASSLVADTQYF
v_call: TRBV12-3/TRBV12-4
j_call: TRBJ2-3
d_call: -

cdr3_aa: CASSWTSGKSSYNEQFF
v_call: TRBV5-1
j_call: TRBJ2-1
d_call: TRBD2

cdr3_aa: CSARTGGDRYEQYF
v_call: TRBV20-1
j_call: TRBJ2-7
d_call: -

cdr3_aa: CASSSDSGTRANVLTF
v_call: TRBV7-2
j_call: TRBJ2-6
d_call: -

cdr3_aa: CSAPRQAIAYNEQFF
v_call: TRBV20-1
j_call: TRBJ2-1
d_call: -

cdr3_aa: CASSLSGTGINYGYTF
v_call: TRBV27
j_call: TRBJ1-2
d_call: TRBD1

cdr3_aa: CAIRGRGTPVSLQWDYNEQFF
v_call: TRBV10-3
j_call: TRBJ2-1
d_call: -

cdr3_aa: CASSGGQGQRGNQPQHF
v_call: TRBV2
j_call: TRBJ1-5
d_call: TRBD1

cdr3_aa: CASSPRLAGVSEQFF
v_call: TRBV11-2
j_call: TRBJ2-1
d_call: TRBD2

cdr3_aa: CASRPGLAGGTRYAYF
v_call: TRBV5-6
j_call: TRBJ2-3
d_call: TRBD2

cdr3_aa: CASSEELYEQYF
v_call: TRBV2
j_call: TRBJ2-7
d_call: -

cdr3_aa: CASSLALYEQYF
v_call: TRBV7-2
j_call: TRBJ2-7
d_call: -

cdr3_aa: CASSKDSVNSYNEQFF
v_call: TRBV7-2
j_call: TRBJ2-1
d_call: -

cdr3_aa: CASSSPTSGGAYNEQFF
v_call: TRBV7-2
j_call: TRBJ2-1
d_call: TRBD2

cdr3_aa: CSAQVANTEAFF
v_call: TRBV20-1
j_call: TRBJ1-1
d_call: -